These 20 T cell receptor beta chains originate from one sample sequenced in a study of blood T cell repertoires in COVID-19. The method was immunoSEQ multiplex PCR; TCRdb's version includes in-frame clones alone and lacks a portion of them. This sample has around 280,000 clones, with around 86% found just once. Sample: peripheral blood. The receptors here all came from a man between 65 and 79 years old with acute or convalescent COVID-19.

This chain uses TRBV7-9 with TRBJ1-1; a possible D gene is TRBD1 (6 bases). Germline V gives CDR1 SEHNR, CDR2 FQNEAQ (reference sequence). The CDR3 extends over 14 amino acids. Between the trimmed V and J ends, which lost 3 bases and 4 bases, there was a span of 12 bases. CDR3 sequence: CASSFRQVSTEAFF. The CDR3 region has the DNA TGTGCCAGCAGCTTTCGACAGGTGAGCACTGAAGCTTTCTTT. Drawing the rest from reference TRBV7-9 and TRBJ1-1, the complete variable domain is DTGVSQNPRHKITKRGQNVTFRCDPISEHNRLYWYRQTLGQGPEFLTYFQNEAQLEKSRLLSDRFSAERPKGSFSTLEIQRTEQGDSAMYLCASSFRQVSTEAFFGQGTRLTVV.

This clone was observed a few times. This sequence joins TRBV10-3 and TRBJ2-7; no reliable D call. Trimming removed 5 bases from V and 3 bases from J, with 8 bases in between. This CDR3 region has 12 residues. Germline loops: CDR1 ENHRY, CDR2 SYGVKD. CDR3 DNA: TGTGCCATCAGTCCCTCGGGCTACGAGCAGTACTTC. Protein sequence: CAISPSGYEQYF.

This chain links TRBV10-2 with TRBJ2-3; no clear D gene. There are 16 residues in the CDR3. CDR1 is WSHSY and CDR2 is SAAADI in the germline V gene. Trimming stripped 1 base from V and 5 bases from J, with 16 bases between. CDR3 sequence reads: CASSEFQALSRDTQYF. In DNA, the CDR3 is TGCGCCAGCAGTGAGTTTCAGGCGTTGTCGAGAGATACGCAGTATTTT.

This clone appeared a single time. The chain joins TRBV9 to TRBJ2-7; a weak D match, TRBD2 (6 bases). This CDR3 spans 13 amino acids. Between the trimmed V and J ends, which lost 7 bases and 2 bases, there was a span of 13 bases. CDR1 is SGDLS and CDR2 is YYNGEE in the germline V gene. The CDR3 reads CASSGTSTYEQYF. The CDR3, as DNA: TGTGCCAGCTCCGGGACTTCGACCTACGAGCAGTACTTC.

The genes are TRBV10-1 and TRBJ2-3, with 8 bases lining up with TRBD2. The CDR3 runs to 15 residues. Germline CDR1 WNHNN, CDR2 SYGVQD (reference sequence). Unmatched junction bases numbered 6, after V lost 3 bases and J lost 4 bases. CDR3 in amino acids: CASSDQRELPDTQYF. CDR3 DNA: TGCGCCAGCAGTGACCAGCGGGAGCTCCCAGATACGCAGTATTTT.

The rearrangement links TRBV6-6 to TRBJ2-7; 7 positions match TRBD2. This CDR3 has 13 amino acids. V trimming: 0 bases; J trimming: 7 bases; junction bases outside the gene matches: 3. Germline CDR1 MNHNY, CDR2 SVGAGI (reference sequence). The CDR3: CASSYSNGGEQYF. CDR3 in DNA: TGTGCCAGCAGTTACTCGAACGGGGGGGAGCAGTACTTC.

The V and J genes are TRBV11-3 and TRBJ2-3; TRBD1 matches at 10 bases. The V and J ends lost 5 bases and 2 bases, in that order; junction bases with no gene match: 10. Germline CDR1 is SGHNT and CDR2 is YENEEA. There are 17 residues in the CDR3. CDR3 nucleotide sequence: TGTGCCAGCAGCCCCCCCCCGGACAGGGGGACCACAGATACGCAGTATTTT. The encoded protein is CASSPPPDRGTTDTQYF.

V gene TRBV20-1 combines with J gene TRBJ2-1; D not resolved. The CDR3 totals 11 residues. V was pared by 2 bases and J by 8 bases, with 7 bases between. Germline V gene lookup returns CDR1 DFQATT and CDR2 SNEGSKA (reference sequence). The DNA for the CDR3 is TGCAGTGCTAGATCTTTCGATGAGCAGTTCTTC. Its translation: CSARSFDEQFF.

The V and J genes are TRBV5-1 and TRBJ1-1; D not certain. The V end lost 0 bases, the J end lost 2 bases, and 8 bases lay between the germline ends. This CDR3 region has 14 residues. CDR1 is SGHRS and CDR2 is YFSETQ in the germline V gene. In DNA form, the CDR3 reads TGCGCCAGCAGCTTGGACCAGTTTAACACTGAAGCTTTCTTT. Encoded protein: CASSLDQFNTEAFF.

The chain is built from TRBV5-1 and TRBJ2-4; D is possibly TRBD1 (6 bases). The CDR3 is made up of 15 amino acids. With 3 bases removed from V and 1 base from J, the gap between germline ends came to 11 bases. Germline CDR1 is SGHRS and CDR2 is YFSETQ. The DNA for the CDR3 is TGCGCCAGCAGCTCGCCTCAGGGGGCCAAAAACATTCAGTACTTC. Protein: CASSSPQGAKNIQYF. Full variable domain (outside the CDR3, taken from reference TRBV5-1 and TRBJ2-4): KAGVTQTPRYLIKTRGQQVTLSCSPISGHRSVSWYQQTPGQGLQFLFEYFSETQRNKGNFPGRFSGRQFSNSRSEMNVSTLELGDSALYLCASSSPQGAKNIQYFGAGTRLSVL.

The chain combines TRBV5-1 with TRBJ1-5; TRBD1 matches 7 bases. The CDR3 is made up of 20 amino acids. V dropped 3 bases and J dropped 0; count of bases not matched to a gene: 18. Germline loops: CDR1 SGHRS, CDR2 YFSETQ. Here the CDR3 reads CASSYQGPGQRRISNQPQHF. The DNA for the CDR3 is TGCGCCAGCAGCTATCAAGGCCCGGGACAGAGACGGATTAGCAATCAGCCCCAGCATTTT.

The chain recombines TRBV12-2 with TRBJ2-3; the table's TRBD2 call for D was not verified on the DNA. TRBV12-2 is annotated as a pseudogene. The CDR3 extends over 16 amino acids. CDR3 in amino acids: CASRSKKGTGTDTQYF. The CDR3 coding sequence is TGTGCAAGTCGCTCCAAGAAGGGAACGGGAACAGATACGCAGTATTTT.

The CDR3 region is CASSLSRRVLNYEQYF. In DNA form, the CDR3 reads TGTGCCAGCAGTTTATCCCGCAGGGTGCTTAACTACGAGCAGTACTTC. This chain connects TRBV28 to TRBJ2-7, with D tentatively TRBD1 (5 bases). Germline assignment: CDR1 MDHEN and CDR2 SYDVKM. The CDR3 consists of 16 residues. The ends were cut back, 1 base at V and 3 bases at J, with 16 bases in the middle.

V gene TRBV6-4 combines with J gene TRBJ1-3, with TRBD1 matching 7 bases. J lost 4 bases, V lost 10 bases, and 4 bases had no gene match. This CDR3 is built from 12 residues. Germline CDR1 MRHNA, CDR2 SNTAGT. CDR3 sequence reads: CATPTGGNTIYF. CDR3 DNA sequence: TGTGCCACTCCGACAGGGGGAAACACCATATATTTT.

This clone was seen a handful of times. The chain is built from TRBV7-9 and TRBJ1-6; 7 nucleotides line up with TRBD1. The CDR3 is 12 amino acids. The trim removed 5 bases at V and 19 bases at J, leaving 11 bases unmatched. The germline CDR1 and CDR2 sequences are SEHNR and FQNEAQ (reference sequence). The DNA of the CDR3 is TGTGCCAGCAGCATCGGGGACAGAAGCCTGCACTTT. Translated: CASSIGDRSLHF.

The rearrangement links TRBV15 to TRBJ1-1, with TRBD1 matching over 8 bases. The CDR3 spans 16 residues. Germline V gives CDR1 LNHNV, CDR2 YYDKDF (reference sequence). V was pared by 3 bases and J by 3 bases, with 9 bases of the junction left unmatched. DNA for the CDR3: TGTGCCACCAGCAGGTTCGGACAGGGTCGGGACACTGAAGCTTTCTTT. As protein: CATSRFGQGRDTEAFF.

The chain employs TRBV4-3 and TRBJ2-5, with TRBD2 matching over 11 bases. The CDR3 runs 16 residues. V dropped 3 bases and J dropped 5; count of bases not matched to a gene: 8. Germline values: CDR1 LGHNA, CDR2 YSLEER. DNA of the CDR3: TGCGCCAGCAGCCAGCTTAGCGGGGGGGCCGGGGAGACCCAGTACTTC. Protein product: CASSQLSGGAGETQYF.

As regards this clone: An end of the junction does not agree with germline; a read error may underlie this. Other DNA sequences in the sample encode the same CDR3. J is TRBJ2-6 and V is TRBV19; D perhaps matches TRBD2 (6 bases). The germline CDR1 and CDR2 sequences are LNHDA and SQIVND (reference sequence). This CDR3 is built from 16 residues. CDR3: CASSRERSSGANVLTF. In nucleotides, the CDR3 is TGTGCCAGTAGTCGGGAGCGGAGCTCTGGGGCCAACGTTCTGACTTTC.

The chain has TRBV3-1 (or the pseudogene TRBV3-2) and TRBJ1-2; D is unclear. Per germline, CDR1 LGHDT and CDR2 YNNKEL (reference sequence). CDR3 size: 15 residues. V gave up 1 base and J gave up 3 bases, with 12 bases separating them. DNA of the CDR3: TGTGCCAGCAGCCAAGCGTCCCAGGTCCACTATGGCTACACCTTC. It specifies CASSQASQVHYGYTF.

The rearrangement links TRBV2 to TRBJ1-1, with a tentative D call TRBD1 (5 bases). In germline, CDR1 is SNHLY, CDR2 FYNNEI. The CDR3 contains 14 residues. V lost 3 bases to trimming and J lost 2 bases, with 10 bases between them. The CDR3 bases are TGTGCCAGCAGTGATGGGCAGGGCAACACTGAAGCTTTCTTT. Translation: CASSDGQGNTEAFF.